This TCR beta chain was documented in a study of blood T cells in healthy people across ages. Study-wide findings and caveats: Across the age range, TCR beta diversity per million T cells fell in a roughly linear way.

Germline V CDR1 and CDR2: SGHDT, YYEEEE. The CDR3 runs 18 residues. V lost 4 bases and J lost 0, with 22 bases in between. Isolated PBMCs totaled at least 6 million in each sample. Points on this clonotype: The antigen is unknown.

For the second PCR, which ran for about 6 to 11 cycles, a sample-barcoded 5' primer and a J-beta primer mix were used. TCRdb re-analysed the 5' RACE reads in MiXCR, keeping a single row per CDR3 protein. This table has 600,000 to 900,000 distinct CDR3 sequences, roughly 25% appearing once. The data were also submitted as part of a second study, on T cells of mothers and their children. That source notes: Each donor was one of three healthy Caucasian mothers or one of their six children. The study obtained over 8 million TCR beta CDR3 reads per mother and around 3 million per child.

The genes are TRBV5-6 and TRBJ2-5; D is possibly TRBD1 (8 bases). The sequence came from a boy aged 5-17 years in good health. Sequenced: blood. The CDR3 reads CASSRQGRGVPYQETQYF. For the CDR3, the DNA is TGTGCCAGCAGCCGACAGGGGAGGGGGGTCCCGTACCAAGAGACCCAGTACTTC.